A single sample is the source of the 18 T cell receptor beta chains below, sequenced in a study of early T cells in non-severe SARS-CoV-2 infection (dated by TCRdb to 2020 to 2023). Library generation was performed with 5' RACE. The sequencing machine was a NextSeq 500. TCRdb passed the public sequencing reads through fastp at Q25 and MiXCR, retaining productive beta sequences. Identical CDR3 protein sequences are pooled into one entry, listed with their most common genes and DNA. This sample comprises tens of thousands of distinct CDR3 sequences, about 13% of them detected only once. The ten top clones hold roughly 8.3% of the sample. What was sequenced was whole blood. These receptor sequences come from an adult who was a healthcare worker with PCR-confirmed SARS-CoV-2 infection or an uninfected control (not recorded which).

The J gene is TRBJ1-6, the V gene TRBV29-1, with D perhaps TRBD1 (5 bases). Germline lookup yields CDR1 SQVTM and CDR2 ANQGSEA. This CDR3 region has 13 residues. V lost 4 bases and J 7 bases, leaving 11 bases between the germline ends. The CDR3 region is CSVAETANSPLHF. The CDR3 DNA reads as TGCAGCGTTGCCGAGACAGCAAATTCACCCCTCCACTTT.

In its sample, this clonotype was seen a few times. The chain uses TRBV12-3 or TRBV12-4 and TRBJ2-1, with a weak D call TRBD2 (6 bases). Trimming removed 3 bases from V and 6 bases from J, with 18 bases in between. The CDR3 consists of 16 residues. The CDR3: CASSFLLGGEGNEQFF. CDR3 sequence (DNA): TGTGCCAGCAGTTTCCTACTCGGGGGAGAGGGCAATGAGCAGTTCTTC.

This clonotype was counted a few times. The CDR3 loop reads CSAELAGSYEQYF. The CDR3 DNA reads TGCAGTGCAGAACTAGCGGGATCCTACGAGCAGTACTTC. J is TRBJ2-7 and V is TRBV20-1; 10 nucleotides align to TRBD2. The J segment lost 1 base and the V segment lost 6 bases, leaving 3 bases of the junction unmatched. The CDR3 has 13 amino acids. CDR1 and CDR2 from the germline V gene are DFQATT and SNEGSKA (reference sequence).

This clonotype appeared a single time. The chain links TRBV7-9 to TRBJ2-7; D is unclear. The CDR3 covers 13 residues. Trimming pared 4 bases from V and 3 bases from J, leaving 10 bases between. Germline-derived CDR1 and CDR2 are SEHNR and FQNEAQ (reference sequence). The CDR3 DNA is TGTGCCAGCAGCTACTCAAGGGACTACGAGCAGTACTTC. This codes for CASSYSRDYEQYF.

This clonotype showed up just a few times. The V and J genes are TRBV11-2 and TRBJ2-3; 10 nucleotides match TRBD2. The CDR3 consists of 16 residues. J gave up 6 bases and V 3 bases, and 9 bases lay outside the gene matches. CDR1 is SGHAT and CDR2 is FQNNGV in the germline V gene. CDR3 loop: CASSFLASGSADTQYF. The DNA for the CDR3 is TGTGCCAGCAGCTTCCTGGCTAGCGGGAGTGCGGATACGCAGTATTTT. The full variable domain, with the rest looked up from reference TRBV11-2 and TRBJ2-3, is EAGVAQSPRYKIIEKRQSVAFWCNPISGHATLYWYQQILGQGPKLLIQFQNNGVVDDSQLPKDRFSAERLKGVDSTLKIQPAKLEDSAVYLCASSFLASGSADTQYFGPGTRLTVL.

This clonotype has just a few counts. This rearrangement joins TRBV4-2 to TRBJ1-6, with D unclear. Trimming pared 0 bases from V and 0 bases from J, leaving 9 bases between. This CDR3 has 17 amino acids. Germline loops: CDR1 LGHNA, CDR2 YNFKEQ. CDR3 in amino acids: CASSQENPSSYNSPLHF. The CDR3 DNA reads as TGTGCCAGCAGCCAAGAAAATCCAAGCTCCTATAATTCACCCCTCCACTTT.

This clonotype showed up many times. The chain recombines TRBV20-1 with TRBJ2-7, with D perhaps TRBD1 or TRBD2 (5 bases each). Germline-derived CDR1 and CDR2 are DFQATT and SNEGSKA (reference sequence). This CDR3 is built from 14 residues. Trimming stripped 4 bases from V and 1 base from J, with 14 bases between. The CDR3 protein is CSAILTGPSYEQYF. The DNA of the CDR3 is TGCAGTGCTATCCTAACGGGGCCGTCCTACGAGCAGTACTTC.

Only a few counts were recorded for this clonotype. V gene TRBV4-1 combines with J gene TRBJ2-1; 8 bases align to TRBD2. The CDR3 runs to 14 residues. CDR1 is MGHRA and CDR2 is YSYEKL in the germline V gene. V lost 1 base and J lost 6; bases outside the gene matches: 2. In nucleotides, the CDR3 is TGCGCCAGCAGCCAAGTACTAGCGGTCAATGAGCAGTTCTTC. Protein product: CASSQVLAVNEQFF.

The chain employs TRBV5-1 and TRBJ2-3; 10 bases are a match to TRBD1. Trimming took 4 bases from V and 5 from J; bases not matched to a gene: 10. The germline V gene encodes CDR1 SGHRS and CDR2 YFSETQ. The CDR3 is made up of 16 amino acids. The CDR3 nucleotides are TGCGCCAGCAGCCCGGAGGACAGGGGGAGGGAAGATACGCAGTATTTT. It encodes CASSPEDRGREDTQYF.

This CDR3 is CSALLPLGSPLHF. CDR3 DNA: TGCAGTGCCCTTCTACCTTTAGGATCACCCCTCCACTTT. The chain uses TRBV20-1 and TRBJ1-6, with D uncertain. V was pared by 6 bases and J by 10 bases, with 16 bases between. This CDR3 is built from 13 residues. The germline V gene encodes CDR1 DFQATT and CDR2 SNEGSKA (reference sequence).

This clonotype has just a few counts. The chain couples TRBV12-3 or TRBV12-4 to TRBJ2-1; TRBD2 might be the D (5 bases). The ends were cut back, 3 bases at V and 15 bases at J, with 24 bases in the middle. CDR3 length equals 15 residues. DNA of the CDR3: TGTGCCAGCAGTTTCCTGCGGCCCCTGGAGGCACAACGGTTCTTC. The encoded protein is CASSFLRPLEAQRFF.

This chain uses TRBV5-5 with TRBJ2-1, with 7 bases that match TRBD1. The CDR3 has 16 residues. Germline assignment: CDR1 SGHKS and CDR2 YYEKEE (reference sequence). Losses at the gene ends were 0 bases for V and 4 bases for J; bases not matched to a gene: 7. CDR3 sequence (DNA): TGTGCCAGCAGCTTGGTTGTGACAGGGAATTACAATGAGCAGTTCTTC. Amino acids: CASSLVVTGNYNEQFF.

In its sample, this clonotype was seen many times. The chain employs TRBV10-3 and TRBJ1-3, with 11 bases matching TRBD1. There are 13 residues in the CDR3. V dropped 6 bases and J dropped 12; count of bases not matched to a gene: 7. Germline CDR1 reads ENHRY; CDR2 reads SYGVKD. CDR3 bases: TGTGCCATCAGCCCCAGAGGGACAGGGGGCATATATTTT. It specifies CAISPRGTGGIYF.

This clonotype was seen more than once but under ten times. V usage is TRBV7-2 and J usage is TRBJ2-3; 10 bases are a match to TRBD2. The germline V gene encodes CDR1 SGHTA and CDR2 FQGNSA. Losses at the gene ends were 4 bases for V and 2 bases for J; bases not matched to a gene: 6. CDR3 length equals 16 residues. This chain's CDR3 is CASSYRLAGHTDTQYF. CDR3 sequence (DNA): TGTGCCAGCAGCTATAGACTAGCGGGTCACACAGATACGCAGTATTTT.

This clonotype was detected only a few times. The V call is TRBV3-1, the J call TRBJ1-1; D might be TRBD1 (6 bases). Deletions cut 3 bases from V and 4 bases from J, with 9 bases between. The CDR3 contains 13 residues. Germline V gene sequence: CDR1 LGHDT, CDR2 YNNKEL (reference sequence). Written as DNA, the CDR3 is TGTGCCAGCAGCCATACAGGGTCCACTGAAGCTTTCTTT. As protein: CASSHTGSTEAFF.

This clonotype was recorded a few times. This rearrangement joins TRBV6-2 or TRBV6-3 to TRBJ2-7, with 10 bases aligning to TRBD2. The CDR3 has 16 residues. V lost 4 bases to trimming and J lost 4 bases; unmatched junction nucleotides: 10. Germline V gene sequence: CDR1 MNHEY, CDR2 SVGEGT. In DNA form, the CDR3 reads TGTGCCAGCAGTTCGCCCGGACTAGCGGTTGGGTACGAGCAGTACTTC. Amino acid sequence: CASSSPGLAVGYEQYF.

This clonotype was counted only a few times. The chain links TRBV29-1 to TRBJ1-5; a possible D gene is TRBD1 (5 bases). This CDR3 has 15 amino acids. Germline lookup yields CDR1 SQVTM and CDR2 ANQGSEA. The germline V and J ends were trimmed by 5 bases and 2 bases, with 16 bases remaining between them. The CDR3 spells CSVNGVSGGNQPQHF. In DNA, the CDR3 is TGCAGCGTTAATGGCGTCTCGGGGGGCAATCAGCCCCAGCATTTT.

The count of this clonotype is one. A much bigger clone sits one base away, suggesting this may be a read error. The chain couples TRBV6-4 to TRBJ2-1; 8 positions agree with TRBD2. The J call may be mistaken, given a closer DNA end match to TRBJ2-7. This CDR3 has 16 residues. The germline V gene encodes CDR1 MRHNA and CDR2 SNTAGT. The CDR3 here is CASSDAAGGPFGEQYF. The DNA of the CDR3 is TGTGCCAGCAGTGACGCGGCGGGAGGCCCCTTTGGTGAGCAGTACTTC.